Each of the 25 T cell receptor beta chains below was sequenced from the same sample in a study of T cells after yellow fever vaccination. TCRdb called the 5' RACE reads again in MiXCR, with one record for every CDR3 protein. Of 150,000 to 200,000 distinct CDR3 sequences in the sample, approximately 9.9% are singletons; the top ten hold 36%. Sequenced here: CD8+ T cells sorted from PBMCs, sampled 15 days after the yellow fever booster vaccination. These receptors originate from a man aged 18-30 years who received the YFV17D yellow fever vaccine.

This clonotype was observed a few times. The J gene is TRBJ1-1, the V gene TRBV3-1; D perhaps matches TRBD1 (6 bases). The germline V gene encodes CDR1 LGHDT and CDR2 YNNKEL (reference sequence). Trimming removed 1 base at V and 3 bases at J, with 12 bases between. The CDR3 has 15 residues. CDR3 region: CASSQGQGPYTEAFF. CDR3 bases: TGTGCCAGCAGCCAAGGGCAGGGGCCCTACACTGAAGCTTTCTTT.

The chain has TRBV7-2 and TRBJ2-5, with 8 bases lining up with TRBD2. After removal of 3 bases from V and 3 bases from J, the junction contained 6 bases not matched to a gene. CDR3 length equals 15 residues. Germline-derived CDR1 and CDR2 are SGHTA and FQGNSA. CDR3 in amino acids: CASSFFAGGEETQYF. CDR3 DNA sequence: TGTGCCAGCAGCTTTTTCGCGGGGGGCGAAGAGACCCAGTACTTC.

In its sample, this clonotype was seen a few times. The chain combines TRBV12-3 or TRBV12-4 with TRBJ1-2, with D perhaps TRBD1 (6 bases). V lost 1 base, J lost 3 bases, and 15 bases lay in between. CDR3 size: 16 residues. The CDR3 sequence: CASSLGTANPYYGYTF. The CDR3 DNA is TGTGCCAGCAGTTTAGGGACAGCGAACCCTTACTATGGCTACACCTTC.

The sample holds a few counts of this clonotype. The chain couples TRBV15 to TRBJ1-2, with 8 bases that match TRBD1. The CDR3 is 14 amino acids. Germline CDR1 reads LNHNV; CDR2 reads YYDKDF (reference sequence). The J segment lost 5 bases and the V segment lost 4 bases, leaving 6 bases of the junction unmatched. CDR3 sequence reads: CATSTGTGSYGYTF. CDR3 coding DNA: TGTGCCACCAGCACCGGGACAGGTAGTTATGGCTACACCTTC.

The chain couples TRBV6-2 or TRBV6-3 to TRBJ1-1; no clear D gene. Germline values: CDR1 MNHEY, CDR2 SVGEGT. The V end was cut by 2 bases, the J end by 7 bases, with 17 bases between. The CDR3 contains 15 residues. CDR3 residues: CASSYPLRRFHEAFF. CDR3 nucleotide sequence: TGTGCCAGCAGTTACCCGCTTAGACGGTTTCATGAAGCTTTCTTT.

This clonotype was counted between two and nine times. The V call is TRBV25-1, the J call TRBJ2-5; D uncertain. Between the trimmed V and J ends, which lost 3 bases and 1 base, there was a span of 15 bases. There are 16 residues in the CDR3. Germline V gene sequence: CDR1 MGHDK, CDR2 SYGVNS. The CDR3 sequence is CASSDLTGRIQETQYF. CDR3 coding DNA: TGTGCCAGCAGTGATCTCACCGGACGAATCCAAGAGACCCAGTACTTC.

This clonotype was seen a few times. This chain joins TRBV28 and TRBJ2-3; TRBD1 agrees at 9 bases. CDR1 MDHEN and CDR2 SYDVKM come from the germline V gene. There are 13 residues in the CDR3. V shed 6 bases, J shed 3 bases, and the junction held 1 base outside the gene matches. As DNA, the CDR3 is TGTGCCAGCAGGGGACAGGGAACAGATACGCAGTATTTT. As protein: CASRGQGTDTQYF. Filled out from reference TRBV28 and TRBJ2-3, the complete variable domain reads DVKVTQSSRYLVKRTGEKVFLECVQDMDHENMFWYRQDPGLGLRLIYFSYDVKMKEKGDIPEGYSVSREKKERFSLILESASTNQTSMYLCASRGQGTDTQYFGPGTRLTVL.

The chain employs TRBV29-1 and TRBJ2-7; D is unclear. Trimming stripped 4 bases from V and 0 bases from J, with 7 bases between. Per the germline V gene, CDR1 is SQVTM and CDR2 is ANQGSEA. CDR3 length: 12 amino acids. CDR3: CSVVQSSYEQYF. The CDR3 DNA is TGCAGCGTTGTGCAGAGCTCCTACGAGCAGTACTTC.

In this sample, this clonotype turned up many times. The chain has TRBV6-5 and TRBJ2-1; 10 bases agree with TRBD2. The CDR3 spans 14 residues. After removal of 6 bases from V and 8 bases from J, the junction contained 7 bases not matched to a gene. Germline CDR1 MNHEY, CDR2 SVGAGI. The CDR3 DNA sequence: TGTGCCAGCAGAGCGAGCGGGGGGGCCTATGAGCAGTTCTTC. Translating it yields CASRASGGAYEQFF.

The CDR3 loop is CATEGDQGEQFF. The CDR3 coding sequence is TGTGCCACCGAAGGGGATCAGGGTGAGCAGTTCTTC. The chain recombines TRBV10-3 with TRBJ2-1; maybe TRBD1 (5 bases). This CDR3 contains 12 residues. Germline V gene sequence: CDR1 ENHRY, CDR2 SYGVKD. Trimming removed 10 bases at V and 9 bases at J, with 16 bases between.

This clonotype was counted a few times. The V call is TRBV5-4, the J call TRBJ2-5; D unresolved. This CDR3 contains 14 residues. With 2 bases removed from V and 5 bases from J, the gap between germline ends came to 13 bases. Germline V gene sequence: CDR1 SGHNT, CDR2 YYREEE (reference sequence). The CDR3 DNA is TGTGCCAGCAGCTTATCCGACGTTGAGGAGACCCAGTACTTC. It is translated as CASSLSDVEETQYF.

This clonotype was seen only a few times. The CDR3 loop reads CSASGGSVGANVLTF. The CDR3, as DNA: TGCAGTGCTAGTGGTGGGTCCGTCGGGGCCAACGTCCTGACTTTC. V is TRBV20-1 and J is TRBJ2-6; D not resolved. This CDR3 is built from 15 residues. Trimming pared 3 bases from V and 4 bases from J, leaving 13 bases between. Germline V CDR1 and CDR2: DFQATT, SNEGSKA (reference sequence).

The chain employs TRBV7-8 and TRBJ2-2, with unresolved D. V gave up 5 bases and J gave up 7 bases, with 11 bases separating them. The CDR3 has 13 residues. Germline-derived CDR1 and CDR2 are SGHVS and FQNEAQ. CDR3 bases: TGTGCCAGCAGCCTGTTTGCTATCGGGGAGCTGTTTTTT. Translation: CASSLFAIGELFF. The variable domain in full, with the rest retrieved from reference TRBV7-8 and TRBJ2-2, is GAGVSQSPRYKVAKRGQDVALRCDPISGHVSLFWYQQALGQGPEFLTYFQNEAQLDKSGLPSDRFFAERPEGSVSTLKIQRTQQEDSAVYLCASSLFAIGELFFGEGSRLTVL.

The chain employs TRBV6-5 and TRBJ1-1; D is undetermined. V was trimmed by 0 bases and J by 6 bases, leaving 11 bases between them. Germline values: CDR1 MNHEY, CDR2 SVGAGI. The length of the CDR3 is 14 residues. The CDR3 DNA reads TGTGCCAGCAGTTACTCCCAGGAGGCGTCTGAAGCTTTCTTT. This codes for CASSYSQEASEAFF.

The genes are TRBV7-2 and TRBJ2-7; D is perhaps TRBD1 or TRBD2 (7 bases each). Germline loops: CDR1 SGHTA, CDR2 FQGNSA. V shed 5 bases and J shed 6 bases, with 20 bases lying between them. The CDR3 spans 15 residues. The DNA for the CDR3 is TGTGCCAGCAGCAAATTTGACAGGGACTATCCCGAGCAGTACTTC. Its translation is CASSKFDRDYPEQYF.

This clonotype was counted many times. V gene TRBV6-1 combines with J gene TRBJ2-2, with D perhaps TRBD2 (5 bases). The CDR3 has 15 residues. The ends were cut back, 1 base at V and 0 bases at J, with 6 bases in the middle. Germline V gives CDR1 MNHNS, CDR2 SASEGT. For the CDR3, the DNA is TGTGCCAGCAGTGAAGAACTAGCGAACACCGGGGAGCTGTTTTTT. Translated, it gives CASSEELANTGELFF.

This clonotype was seen only a few times. The chain links TRBV7-2 to TRBJ1-1; D ambiguous. V gave up 5 bases and J gave up 0 bases, with 13 bases separating them. Germline CDR1 reads SGHTA; CDR2 reads FQGNSA. The CDR3 is 15 amino acids. Here the CDR3 reads CASSQLRLVNTEAFF. The DNA for the CDR3 is TGTGCCAGCAGCCAACTAAGACTCGTGAACACTGAAGCTTTCTTT.

This clonotype was seen a few times. The V gene is TRBV7-9, the J gene TRBJ1-3; D may be TRBD1 (5 bases). The CDR3 consists of 14 residues. Germline CDR1 is SEHNR and CDR2 is FQNEAQ (reference sequence). Trimming removed 6 bases from V and 7 bases from J, with 16 bases in between. The DNA for the CDR3 is TGTGCCAGCAGGAACCCCGGACGGGGGAACACCATATATTTT. This encodes CASRNPGRGNTIYF.

This clonotype was seen a handful of times. This sequence joins TRBV6-1 and TRBJ1-2; D gene ambiguous. This CDR3 is built from 12 residues. V lost 2 bases, J lost 7 bases, and 8 bases lay in between. CDR1 MNHNS and CDR2 SASEGT come from the germline V gene. The DNA of the CDR3 is TGTGCCAGCAGTGAAATGCCGGGTGGCTACACCTTC. Translation: CASSEMPGGYTF.

This clonotype was found a few times. This rearrangement joins TRBV5-1 to TRBJ2-7; 7 positions match TRBD2. The ends lost 3 bases at V and 0 bases at J; junction bases unmatched: 3. The CDR3 runs 14 residues. CDR1 and CDR2 from the germline V gene are SGHRS and YFSETQ. The CDR3 protein is CASSSWDYSYEQYF. CDR3 coding DNA: TGCGCCAGCAGCTCCTGGGACTACTCCTACGAGCAGTACTTC.

This clonotype was detected many times. This chain uses TRBV4-3 with TRBJ2-1, with D maybe TRBD2 (5 bases). Deletions cut 0 bases from V and 12 bases from J, with 12 bases between. Per the germline V gene, CDR1 is LGHNA and CDR2 is YSLEER. The CDR3 contains 13 residues. The CDR3 protein is CASSQDIGGWQFF. DNA for the CDR3: TGCGCCAGCAGCCAAGATATCGGAGGTTGGCAGTTCTTC.

There are many counts of this clonotype. The V gene is TRBV5-1, the J gene TRBJ1-1; no clear D gene. The CDR3 sequence is 14 residues long. Germline V gives CDR1 SGHRS, CDR2 YFSETQ. The V end was cut by 2 bases, the J end by 0 bases, with 8 bases between. The CDR3 is CASSLQNMNTEAFF. The CDR3 nucleotides are TGCGCCAGCAGCTTACAGAACATGAACACTGAAGCTTTCTTT.

This clonotype showed up just a few times. The V and J genes are TRBV4-1 and TRBJ2-1; possible D gene TRBD1, 6 bases. Germline CDR1 reads MGHRA; CDR2 reads YSYEKL. The CDR3 covers 13 residues. Deletions cut 0 bases from V and 10 bases from J, with 10 bases between. The DNA for the CDR3 is TGCGCCAGCAGCCAAGATCCCCAGGGGGAGCAGTTCTTC. This codes for CASSQDPQGEQFF.

This clonotype was counted between two and nine times. V is TRBV29-1 and J is TRBJ1-2; TRBD1 is a possible D gene (5 bases). This CDR3 region has 14 residues. Between the trimmed V and J ends, which lost 7 bases and 1 base, there was a span of 16 bases. From germline, CDR1 is SQVTM and CDR2 ANQGSEA. CDR3 in amino acids: CSASTGTYNYGYTF. CDR3 in DNA: TGCAGCGCGTCGACGGGGACTTATAACTATGGCTACACCTTC.

This clonotype was detected a few times. The chain uses TRBV6-2 or TRBV6-3 and TRBJ1-1; perhaps TRBD1 as D (6 bases). This CDR3 spans 15 amino acids. Germline lookup yields CDR1 MNHEY and CDR2 SVGEGT. Trimming stripped 0 bases from V and 1 base from J, with 9 bases between. The CDR3 sequence: CASSYSIRGNTEAFF. CDR3 bases: TGTGCCAGCAGTTACTCGATCAGGGGGAACACTGAAGCTTTCTTT.